What follows describes a single T cell receptor beta chain. The antigen is unknown. Amplified TCR beta CDR3 regions derived from RNA transcripts. HTBI primers were employed in a first-round RT-PCR of the TCR CDR3. Using its own MiXCR run on the multiplex PCR reads, TCRdb lists one record per CDR3 protein. The table records under 400,000 distinct CDR3 sequences, approximately 25% of them present only once. J lost 4 bases, V lost 4 bases, and 3 bases had no gene match. Germline V gene lookup returns CDR1 SGHNT and CDR2 YENEEA. The CDR3 has 14 amino acids. This entry is derived from a study of T cells in Graves' hyperthyroidism and ophthalmopathy. Study observations and caveats: Separation of ophthalmopathy from stable hyperthyroidism was achieved by a 13 V-J model. The majority of expanded thyroid clonotypes above 0.001 also appeared in blood. Ophthalmopathy, as predicted by the model, came a median approximately 5.9 months after the prediction.

The J gene is TRBJ2-1, the V gene TRBV11-3, with 8 positions matching TRBD2. Sequenced sample: blood. The source is a middle-aged man with Graves' hyperthyroidism. The CDR3 loop is CASSWREVYNEQFF. CDR3 nucleotide sequence: TGTGCCAGCAGCTGGCGGGAGGTTTACAATGAGCAGTTCTTC.